This entry features one TCR beta chain sequence. The antigen remains unidentified. The sample comes from a study of shared clonotypes between healthy human individuals. Study outcomes and limitations: Of the naive CD4 clonotypes, around 5.2% were shared across a few donors.

Germline values: CDR1 SGHRS, CDR2 YFSETQ. The V and J ends lost 2 bases and 2 bases, in that order; junction bases with no gene match: 11. The CDR3 spans 18 residues. The data were produced by immunoSEQ multiplex PCR, yet TCRdb's version contains in-frame clones alone and is incomplete. The table includes about 520,000 clones, about 96% detected once. The TCR sequence derives from a woman aged 25 to 39 in good health. The chain couples TRBV5-1 to TRBJ2-7; TRBD2 aligns across 12 bases. The sample comprised naive CD4+ T cells sorted from blood. Subset here: CD45RA+ positively selected. CDR3 nucleotides: TGCGCCAGCAGCTTTTCACCCGGACTAGCGGGACCAACCTACGAGCAGTACTTC. This gives the protein CASSFSPGLAGPTYEQYF.